This record covers a single T cell receptor (beta chain). Other DNA sequences in this sample translate to the same CDR3. TCRdb's table, derived via immunoSEQ multiplex PCR, lists solely in-frame clones and lacks some. The table has about 130,000 clones, almost 90% seen once. This entry belongs to a study of PD-1 blockade in mismatch repair-deficient tumors. Per germline, CDR1 SGDLS and CDR2 YYNGEE. CDR3 length equals 18 residues. Trimming left V 2 bases short and J 3 bases short, with 18 bases between. The material was peripheral blood, obtained 72 weeks after starting pembrolizumab. The genes are TRBV9 and TRBJ2-6; maybe TRBD2 (6 bases). The receptor's source is an adult with mismatch repair-deficient cancer. The CDR3 bases are TGTGCCAGCAGCGTTTCCCCCGGGGGATCTTTTGGGGCCAACGTCCTGACTTTC. Amino acid sequence: CASSVSPGGSFGANVLTF.